These 32 T cell receptor beta chains came from one sample sequenced in a study of blood T cell repertoires in COVID-19. Repertoires were generated with immunoSEQ multiplex PCR, while TCRdb's copy carries only in-frame clones and drops some. The top ten hold under 2.5% of the sample, which has about 310,000 clones, 70% to 90% seen once. Material for sequencing was PBMCs or T cells enriched from blood (not recorded which). Every receptor here comes from a man aged 30 to 45 who had recovered from COVID-19.

The chain combines TRBV29-1 with TRBJ1-2, with D maybe TRBD1 (6 bases). With 6 bases removed from V and 8 bases from J, the gap between germline ends came to 16 bases. Germline assignment: CDR1 SQVTM and CDR2 ANQGSEA. CDR3 length: 12 residues. The DNA of the CDR3 is TGCAGCGTAGGAATCAGGGGAGGGGGCTACACCTTC. Protein product: CSVGIRGGGYTF.

This chain connects TRBV28 to TRBJ2-2, with a possible D match to TRBD2 (6 bases). The germline V and J ends were trimmed by 1 base and 1 base, with 10 bases remaining between them. CDR3 length: 16 amino acids. Germline V gene lookup returns CDR1 MDHEN and CDR2 SYDVKM. The CDR3 region has the DNA TGTGCCAGCAGTTTATTGGGGACTCTGAACACCGGGGAGCTGTTTTTT. It yields the protein CASSLLGTLNTGELFF.

The chain combines TRBV5-4 with TRBJ2-1; TRBD2 matches at 9 bases. Germline CDR1 SGHNT, CDR2 YYREEE (reference sequence). With 0 bases clipped from V and 8 bases from J, the junction kept 6 bases outside the gene matches. The CDR3 consists of 15 residues. The CDR3 nucleotides read TGTGCCAGCAGCTTGGGCGGGGGGGCCGTGTATGAGCAGTTCTTC. It is translated as CASSLGGGAVYEQFF.

The J gene is TRBJ2-1, the V gene TRBV24-1; TRBD1 is a possible D gene (6 bases). The germline V and J ends were trimmed by 5 bases and 4 bases, with 14 bases remaining between them. This CDR3 has 15 residues. In germline, CDR1 is KGHDR, CDR2 SFDVKD. This CDR3 reads CATSGRDIRYNEQFF. CDR3 DNA sequence: TGTGCCACCAGTGGCCGGGACATAAGATACAATGAGCAGTTCTTC.

This clone was observed a few times. The chain has TRBV6-4 and TRBJ2-7; 8 nucleotides match TRBD2. Germline V gene lookup returns CDR1 MRHNA and CDR2 SNTAGT. J was trimmed by 4 bases and V by 8 bases; bases with no gene match: 16. This CDR3 spans 16 amino acids. The CDR3 reads CASPEAGLGAVYEQYF. CDR3 nucleotides: TGTGCCAGCCCCGAGGCGGGACTAGGGGCAGTTTACGAGCAGTACTTC.

V is TRBV4-2 and J is TRBJ2-5; TRBD2 matches at 10 bases. The CDR3 consists of 16 residues. The V and J ends lost 1 base and 1 base, in that order; junction bases with no gene match: 3. CDR1 and CDR2 (germline): LGHNA, YNFKEQ. The CDR3 region is CASSQVAGGFQETQYF. CDR3 bases: TGTGCCAGCAGCCAAGTAGCGGGGGGCTTCCAAGAGACCCAGTACTTC.

This clone was recorded only once. The chain recombines TRBV2 with TRBJ2-1, with TRBD1 matching 9 bases. The trim removed 6 bases at V and 9 bases at J, leaving 3 bases unmatched. From germline, CDR1 is SNHLY and CDR2 FYNNEI. The CDR3 length is 12 residues. The CDR3 spells CASRDRGVEQFF. The DNA of the CDR3 is TGTGCCAGCAGAGACAGGGGGGTTGAGCAGTTCTTC.

The chain carries TRBV4-2 and TRBJ1-6, with 9 bases fitting TRBD1. This CDR3 comprises 18 residues. CDR1 is LGHNA and CDR2 is YNFKEQ in the germline V gene. V lost 0 bases, J lost 5 bases, and 8 bases stayed unmatched. The CDR3: CASSQDAGQGSNNSPLHF. Written as DNA, the CDR3 is TGTGCCAGCAGCCAAGATGCCGGACAGGGGTCGAATAATTCACCCCTCCACTTT.

This clone was observed a handful of times. The V and J genes are TRBV3-1 (or the pseudogene TRBV3-2) and TRBJ1-5, with unresolved D. The length of the CDR3 is 15 residues. Looked up from germline, CDR1 is LGHDT and CDR2 is YNNKEL (reference sequence). Trimming pared 3 bases from V and 2 bases from J, leaving 11 bases between. CDR3 DNA: TGTGCCAGCAGCCATTCCTCCCGGGGCAATCAGCCCCAGCATTTT. Encoded protein: CASSHSSRGNQPQHF.

This rearrangement joins TRBV2 to TRBJ1-5; 8 positions agree with TRBD1. Germline CDR1 reads SNHLY; CDR2 reads FYNNEI. V shed 5 bases and J 11 bases; nucleotides not matched to a gene: 17. The CDR3 length is 16 residues. The CDR3 DNA reads TGTGCCAGCAGTTACCTGGGGGACAGGTCATCTATGGCCCAGCATTTT. It is translated as CASSYLGDRSSMAQHF.

The chain carries TRBV30 and TRBJ1-2; D gene ambiguous. Germline CDR1 reads GTSNPN; CDR2 reads SVGIG (reference sequence). CDR3 length: 13 amino acids. V lost 5 bases to trimming and J lost 4 bases, with 14 bases between them. CDR3 sequence: CAWRSESLYGYTF. The CDR3 nucleotides read TGTGCCTGGCGATCAGAAAGTCTCTATGGCTACACCTTC.

The rearrangement uses TRBV7-2 and TRBJ2-3; a possible D gene is TRBD2 (7 bases). The CDR3 is made up of 15 amino acids. Germline CDR1 and CDR2: SGHTA and FQGNSA. With 5 bases removed from V and 2 bases from J, the gap between germline ends came to 14 bases. The CDR3, as DNA: TGTGCCAGCAGCCTGGGAGGGGGGGCCACAGATACGCAGTATTTT. Encoded protein: CASSLGGGATDTQYF.

This chain joins TRBV2 and TRBJ2-7; 7 positions agree with TRBD1. Losses at the gene ends were 7 bases for V and 2 bases for J; bases not matched to a gene: 8. The CDR3 loop spans 14 amino acids. Germline assignment: CDR1 SNHLY and CDR2 FYNNEI. CDR3 residues: CASTSEQGTYEQYF. CDR3 in DNA: TGTGCCAGCACCTCGGAACAGGGGACCTACGAGCAGTACTTC.

This chain connects TRBV5-1 to TRBJ1-2; 11 nucleotides align to TRBD1. After removal of 4 bases from V and 4 bases from J, the junction contained 6 bases not matched to a gene. The CDR3 consists of 15 residues. Germline values: CDR1 SGHRS, CDR2 YFSETQ. For the CDR3, the DNA is TGCGCCAGCAGCCCGAGGGACAGGGGGGTCTATGGCTACACCTTC. This translates into CASSPRDRGVYGYTF.

The chain couples TRBV5-4 to TRBJ2-5, with D unresolved. Looked up from germline, CDR1 is SGHNT and CDR2 is YYREEE (reference sequence). V lost 2 bases and J lost 2, with 7 bases in between. The CDR3 is 13 residues long. As DNA, the CDR3 is TGTGCCAGCAGCTTACCAGGACAAGAGACCCAGTACTTC. It encodes CASSLPGQETQYF.

V is TRBV6-5 and J is TRBJ1-1; D call uncertain. V lost 5 bases, J lost 4 bases, and 11 bases lay in between. This CDR3 has 13 amino acids. CDR1 and CDR2 from the germline V gene are MNHEY and SVGAGI. CDR3 sequence: CASSTSRSTEAFF. The CDR3 DNA reads as TGTGCCAGCAGTACCTCCCGGAGCACTGAAGCTTTCTTT.

This sequence joins TRBV7-9 and TRBJ2-1; TRBD2 is a possible D gene (5 bases). Germline CDR1 SEHNR, CDR2 FQNEAQ (reference sequence). This CDR3 is built from 15 residues. Trimming shortened V by 0 bases and J by 0 bases, and 6 bases separated the two germline ends. CDR3 residues: CASSLAGSSYNEQFF. For the CDR3, the DNA is TGTGCCAGCAGCTTAGCGGGGAGCTCCTACAATGAGCAGTTCTTC. Together with reference TRBV7-9 and TRBJ2-1, the CDR3 gives the full variable domain: DTGVSQNPRHKITKRGQNVTFRCDPISEHNRLYWYRQTLGQGPEFLTYFQNEAQLEKSRLLSDRFSAERPKGSFSTLEIQRTEQGDSAMYLCASSLAGSSYNEQFFGPGTRLTVL.

In its sample, this clone was seen once. The chain has TRBV18 and TRBJ1-2, with 9 bases that match TRBD1. Germline CDR1 reads KGHSH; CDR2 reads LQKENI. Trimming at V came to 6 bases and at J to 5 bases, leaving 7 bases not matched to a gene. CDR3 length equals 14 residues. The CDR3 coding sequence is TGTGCCAGCTCCACCGGGACAGGGCAATATGGCTACACCTTC. Translation gives CASSTGTGQYGYTF.

The V gene is TRBV15, the J gene TRBJ1-6, with 9 bases matching TRBD1. Germline V gene lookup returns CDR1 LNHNV and CDR2 YYDKDF (reference sequence). The CDR3 extends over 15 amino acids. Trimming took 5 bases from V and 6 from J; bases not matched to a gene: 5. The DNA for the CDR3 is TGTGCCACCAGCCAAGGACAGGGGTCTAATTCACCCCTCCACTTT. It translates to CATSQGQGSNSPLHF.

V usage is TRBV6-4 and J usage is TRBJ1-5; 10 bases agree with TRBD1. This CDR3 has 15 amino acids. CDR1 is MRHNA and CDR2 is SNTAGT in the germline V gene. V lost 4 bases and J lost 3; bases outside the gene matches: 3. This CDR3 is CASSATGGYNQPQHF. In nucleotides, the CDR3 is TGTGCCAGCAGTGCGACAGGGGGCTACAATCAGCCCCAGCATTTT.

The V and J genes are TRBV29-1 and TRBJ2-1, with D possibly TRBD1 on 5 matching bases. CDR1 SQVTM and CDR2 ANQGSEA come from the germline V gene. The CDR3 sequence is 13 residues long. The V end lost 2 bases, the J end lost 7 bases, and 12 bases lay between the germline ends. The CDR3 DNA reads as TGCAGCGTTGAACGTAGCAGGGAAAATGAGCAGTTCTTC. This translates into CSVERSRENEQFF.

The CDR3 region is CASSEGQGPLSGNTIYF. The CDR3 bases are TGTGCCAGCAGCGAGGGACAGGGGCCCCTCTCTGGAAACACCATATATTTT. V and J are TRBV9 and TRBJ1-3; 10 positions agree with TRBD1. The CDR3 extends over 17 amino acids. The V gene's germline CDR1 is SGDLS and CDR2 YYNGEE. V trimming: 3 bases; J trimming: 0 bases; junction bases outside the gene matches: 6.

This chain connects TRBV3-1 (or the pseudogene TRBV3-2) to TRBJ2-2, with TRBD1 matching over 8 bases. With V trimmed by 5 bases and J by 4 bases, 6 bases remained unmatched. CDR3 length equals 15 residues. Looked up from germline, CDR1 is LGHDT and CDR2 is YNNKEL (reference sequence). The CDR3 coding sequence is TGTGCCAGCAGCGAGACAGGGGTGGGCACCGGGGAGCTGTTTTTT. This encodes CASSETGVGTGELFF.

This clone was counted between two and nine times. The V call is TRBV3-1 (or the pseudogene TRBV3-2), the J call TRBJ1-6; TRBD1 agrees at 7 bases. Germline CDR1 and CDR2: LGHDT and YNNKEL (reference sequence). Trimming cost V 5 bases and J 12 bases; bases outside gene matches: 4. This CDR3 region has 12 residues. CDR3 region: CASSRQGQPLHF. DNA of the CDR3: TGTGCCAGCAGCAGACAGGGTCAACCCCTCCACTTT.

Only a few counts were recorded for this clone. The chain uses TRBV6-1 and TRBJ2-7, with D maybe TRBD2 (6 bases). In germline, CDR1 is MNHNS, CDR2 SASEGT. The CDR3 length is 14 residues. Trimming removed 3 bases from V and 0 bases from J, with 9 bases in between. The CDR3 DNA follows: TGTGCCAGCAGTGAGGAGGGACTCTCCTACGAGCAGTACTTC. Translation gives CASSEEGLSYEQYF.

The CDR3 coding sequence is TGTGCCAGCAGCGCGGACAGTAACTATGGCTACACCTTC. Translated, it gives CASSADSNYGYTF. This chain links TRBV11-2 with TRBJ1-2; D is perhaps TRBD1 (6 bases). Between the trimmed V and J ends, which lost 5 bases and 1 base, there was a span of 8 bases. Germline V gives CDR1 SGHAT, CDR2 FQNNGV. The CDR3 is 13 residues long.

This clone appeared a single time. The chain couples TRBV6-5 to TRBJ2-2, with D possibly TRBD1 on 5 matching bases. V lost 0 bases and J lost 6, with 11 bases in between. The CDR3 is made up of 15 amino acids. The germline CDR1 and CDR2 sequences are MNHEY and SVGAGI. In DNA form, the CDR3 reads TGTGCCAGCAGTTACTCCAGGGATTTCGCCGGGGAGCTGTTTTTT. Its translation is CASSYSRDFAGELFF.

The chain has TRBV18 and TRBJ2-7, with D hard to call. Between the trimmed V and J ends, which lost 6 bases and 5 bases, there was a span of 20 bases. There are 15 residues in the CDR3. From germline, CDR1 is KGHSH and CDR2 LQKENI. The CDR3 DNA reads TGTGCCAGCTCCCGAGGTTTAAACCTCGTGGACGAGCAGTACTTC. Its protein product is CASSRGLNLVDEQYF. Based on the CDR3 plus reference TRBV18 and TRBJ2-7, the full variable domain is NAGVMQNPRHLVRRRGQEARLRCSPMKGHSHVYWYRQLPEEGLKFMVYLQKENIIDESGMPKERFSAEFPKEGPSILRIQQVVRGDSAAYFCASSRGLNLVDEQYFGPGTRLTVT.

This chain joins TRBV3-1 (or the pseudogene TRBV3-2) and TRBJ1-5; 8 bases are shared with TRBD1. This CDR3 is 17 amino acids long. Trimming at V came to 4 bases and at J to 1 base, leaving 9 bases not matched to a gene. CDR1 LGHDT and CDR2 YNNKEL come from the germline V gene (reference sequence). The DNA for the CDR3 is TGTGCCAGCAGCCCTCAGGGGGCGGAGGGAAGCAATCAGCCCCAGCATTTT. Protein: CASSPQGAEGSNQPQHF.

The rearrangement joins TRBV6-5 to TRBJ2-5, with 7 bases fitting TRBD2. Germline lookup yields CDR1 MNHEY and CDR2 SVGAGI. The CDR3 extends over 15 amino acids. Losses at the gene ends were 0 bases for V and 4 bases for J; bases not matched to a gene: 5. CDR3 bases: TGTGCCAGCAGTTACTCCTGGGGGGGGGTAGAGACCCAGTACTTC. Translated: CASSYSWGGVETQYF.

This clone was seen only once. The chain couples TRBV5-6 to TRBJ1-1; maybe TRBD1 (6 bases). The V gene lost 0 bases and the J gene lost 6 bases, with 15 bases spanning the gap. This CDR3 comprises 15 residues. CDR1 is SGHDT and CDR2 is YYEEEE in the germline V gene. In DNA form, the CDR3 reads TGTGCCAGCAGCTTGGTGGCGGGGGCAGGCCCTGAAGCTTTCTTT. It encodes CASSLVAGAGPEAFF.

Notes on this clone: In the same sample, other DNA sequences code for this CDR3. The chain combines TRBV15 with TRBJ1-2; unclear D gene. V shed 0 bases and J shed 5 bases, with 4 bases lying between them. The CDR3 is 12 residues long. Per the germline V gene, CDR1 is LNHNV and CDR2 is YYDKDF (reference sequence). Written as DNA, the CDR3 is TGTGCCACCAGCAGAGATCAGTATGGCTACACCTTC. Its protein is CATSRDQYGYTF. Together with reference TRBV15 and TRBJ1-2, the CDR3 gives the full variable domain: DAMVIQNPRYQVTQFGKPVTLSCSQTLNHNVMYWYQQKSSQAPKLLFHYYDKDFNNEADTPDNFQSRRPNTSFCFLDIRSPGLGDTAMYLCATSRDQYGYTFGSGTRLTVV.